These 5 T cell receptor beta chains were sequenced from one sample in a study of blood T cell repertoires in COVID-19. Generated by immunoSEQ multiplex PCR, the TCRdb table keeps only in-frame clones and is missing some. Of roughly 200,000 clones in the sample, approximately 83% were seen once. Sequencing was performed on peripheral blood. These receptors all come from a human donor with active or convalescent COVID-19. The donor label of this sample is uncertain.

The rearrangement joins TRBV12-5 to TRBJ2-1; 8 bases fit TRBD1. The CDR3 sequence is 16 residues long. The junction had 10 bases not matched to a gene; V was cut back by 7 bases and J by 2 bases. The germline V gene encodes CDR1 LGHNT and CDR2 FRNRAP. CDR3 sequence reads: CASATDRVPPYNEQFF. CDR3 coding DNA: TGTGCTAGTGCCACGGACAGGGTTCCCCCCTACAATGAGCAGTTCTTC.

The chain joins TRBV28 to TRBJ2-7, with TRBD1 as a possible D gene (6 bases). Germline V gives CDR1 MDHEN, CDR2 SYDVKM. V lost 5 bases and J 8 bases, leaving 16 bases between the germline ends. The CDR3 is 13 amino acids. CDR3 nucleotide sequence: TGTGCCAGCAGTGGGGGCCACAGTGACCAGCAGTACTTC. Translation: CASSGGHSDQQYF.

This sequence joins TRBV6-5 and TRBJ1-4, with TRBD1 identical over 7 bases. V lost 6 bases and J lost 8; bases outside the gene matches: 6. The CDR3 consists of 13 residues. CDR1 is MNHEY and CDR2 is SVGAGI in the germline V gene. The chain's CDR3 is CASSRDRDEKLFF. As DNA, the CDR3 is TGTGCCAGCAGCCGGGACAGAGACGAAAAACTGTTTTTT.

The genes are TRBV28 and TRBJ2-7, with D tentatively TRBD2 (5 bases). CDR1 is MDHEN, CDR2 SYDVKM, per germline. The ends were cut back, 8 bases at V and 6 bases at J, with 14 bases in the middle. The CDR3 extends over 12 amino acids. As DNA, the CDR3 is TGTGCCAGCTACCTTACGGCGGGCGAGCAGTACTTC. It yields the protein CASYLTAGEQYF.

This clone has only a few counts. The J gene is TRBJ2-7, the V gene TRBV9; D may be TRBD2 (6 bases). Trimming removed 0 bases from V and 7 bases from J, with 17 bases in between. The germline V gene has CDR1 SGDLS and CDR2 YYNGEE. The CDR3 is made up of 15 amino acids. The DNA for the CDR3 is TGTGCCAGCAGCGTAGTCGTCCGGGAGCATTGGGAGCAGTACTTC. Protein: CASSVVVREHWEQYF.